This TCR beta chain was captured by sequencing in a study of blood T cells in healthy people across ages (dated by TCRdb to the mid-2010s). Describing the broader study: Template switching captured roughly one uniquely barcoded TCR beta cDNA molecule per two T cells in model experiments. To track age-related changes in TCR beta repertoire diversity, the study relied on deep sequencing normalized with unique cDNA molecular identifiers. The donors were divided into four age groups: young (average about 16 years), middle-aged (approximately 39), aged (roughly 60) and long-lived (about 84). To avoid experimental bias, donors of different ages were spread randomly across the sequencing lanes. For two donors (one aged 18 to 30 and one aged 80 or older), the study analyzed two additional independent replicas of 1 million unique cDNA reads from the same blood draw. On the study overall, not on this receptor specifically: Estimates of total diversity based on one million sequenced T cells were regarded as lower bounds and as underestimates. Because the CMV infection status of the donors was unknown, age-related changes in expanded clonotypes may potentially have been confounded. Observed TCR beta diversity per million T cells fell roughly linearly with age, and a significant reduction was already apparent by age approximately 40. Compared with the aged group, the long-lived group had more naive CD4+ T cells, fewer expanded clones and increased TCR diversity, suggesting age selection. Observed TCR beta diversity correlated strongly with the percentage of naive T cells measured by flow cytometry. Bulk unsorted PBMC profiling prevented conclusive comparison of naive and antigen-experienced compartments.

CDR1 SGHKS and CDR2 YYEKEE are derived from the germline V gene (reference sequence). The junction shows trimming of 0 bases on V and 0 bases on J, plus 7 bases between the germline ends. The CDR3 has 15 amino acids, counting the end cysteine and phenylalanine. This entry keeps only the CDR3 DNA: 45 bases, framed from base 1. A note on this clonotype: Its antigen is unknown. It has no much larger one-base neighbor in the sample; base qualities were not kept.

Donors were about 36 systemically healthy Caucasian individuals from Russia aged roughly 6 to 90 years. Ten milliliters of peripheral blood were collected from each donor into EDTA-treated Vacutainer tubes. Ficoll-Paque density-gradient centrifugation was used to isolate PBMCs, with at least 6.5 million per sample. Trizol reagent was used to extract total RNA from the PBMCs, yielding at least 5 micrograms per sample. For every donor, an aliquot of PBMCs went through flow cytometry to measure the percentages of naive CD45RAhigh/CD27high T cells. The library was prepared using 5' RACE. These reads were obtained on an Illumina HiSeq 2500. The second PCR ran for roughly 7 to 12 cycles and used a J-beta primer mix along with a sample-barcoded 5' primer. A unique molecular identifier was introduced onto each TCR beta cDNA molecule by a template-switch 5' adaptor carrying 12 random nucleotides. Each sample yielded at least 3 million CDR3-containing paired-end reads. All of the RNA was converted into first-strand cDNA using the Mint cDNA synthesis kit, with a TRBC-specific oligonucleotide serving as the primer. Following uracil-DNA glycosylase treatment, a first 18-cycle PCR with universal primers M1SS and BC2_uni_R was performed on all cDNA. As for the original processing: Each sample was normalized by randomly selecting 1 million high-quality reads, each carrying a distinct molecular identifier. Instead of being binned into consensus sequences, reads with shared molecular identifiers were discarded. MiTCR, run with a Q25 quality threshold and the strictest error-elimination algorithm, handled CDR3 identification, clonotype clustering and error correction. A nonparametric unseen species model using Euler transformation provided a lower-bound estimate of total TCR beta diversity. The raw public data were reprocessed by TCRdb itself: fastp quality trimming at Q25, MiXCR clonotype calling, in-frame beta chains only. Rows merge per CDR3 protein into single entries with the most common DNA and genes. TCRdb assigned the V and J calls; the authors' analysis was not used. The sample yields about 970,000 distinct CDR3 sequences; about 51% were counted once. Of the sample, over 20% falls within the top ten clones.

Source material: blood. This chain is built from TRBV5-5 and TRBJ1-5; no D gene is confidently identified. This receptor was obtained from a woman aged 60-75 years in good health. The CDR3 region: CASSLEGNSNQPQHF. The DNA sequence is as follows: TGTGCCAGCAGCTTGGAAGGAAATAGCAATCAGCCCCAGCATTTT. Joined to the reference TRBV5-5 and TRBJ1-5 proteins, this CDR3 gives the full variable domain: DAGVTQSPTHLIKTRGQQVTLRCSPISGHKSVSWYQQVLGQGPQFIFQYYEKEERGRGNFPDRFSARQFPNYSSELNVNALLLGDSALYLCASSLEGNSNQPQHFGDGTRLSIL.